The subject of this entry is one TCR beta chain. Its antigen is as yet unknown. All included Susac syndrome patients satisfied recently defined diagnostic criteria for definite or probable disease. Isolation of CD8+ and CD4+ T cells was performed negatively, whereas enrichment of TEMRA cells was done by FACS. This sample stems from a study of CD8 T cells in Susac syndrome. Study-wide points: In TEMRA cells and active patients, CD8+ clonal expansion in Susac reached its peak. Acknowledgment was made by the study that its TCR sequencing and HLA analysis involved a relatively small number of individuals.

cDNA came from approximately 0.5 to 1 ug RNA primed by random hexamers. TCRdb re-called the immunoSEQ multiplex PCR reads with MiXCR, one entry per CDR3 protein. The sample records about 76,000 distinct CDR3 sequences, over 85% being singletons. In germline, CDR1 is LNHDA, CDR2 SQIVND (reference sequence). With V trimmed by 5 bases and J by 6 bases, 3 bases remained unmatched. The CDR3 totals 13 residues. V usage is TRBV19 and J usage is TRBJ1-5; 8 positions agree with TRBD1. This receptor was identified in a human donor with Susac syndrome. The sequenced material came from CD8+ T cells from PBMCs. CDR3 DNA: TGTGCCAGTAGTGGGACAGGAGGTCAGCCCCAGCATTTT. Protein sequence: CASSGTGGQPQHF.